This TCR beta chain was sequenced for a study of OX40 agonist ivuxolimab in advanced cancers. The overall study: The group had a mean age of around 60 years, ranged from 23 to 79, and was 80% to 85% male. Study-wide results and limits: At 0.1 to 3.0 mg/kg and by week 6, CD4+ and CD8+ T cells in the blood had expanded clonally.

Worth noting for this clone: What it binds is unknown.

Generated by immunoSEQ multiplex PCR, the TCRdb table keeps only in-frame clones and is missing some. Of 65,000 to 95,000 clones listed, roughly 84% are singletons. The specimen comprised CD4+ or CD8+ T cells sorted from blood, sampled in a trial of the OX40 agonist ivuxolimab. The receptor was isolated from an adult with an advanced solid tumor such as melanoma, head and neck, liver or kidney cancer.

In DNA, the CDR3 is TGTGCCAGTAGTATAGCTAACAGTGGATATGGCTACACCTTC. This codes for CASSIANSGYGYTF. V usage is TRBV19 and J usage is TRBJ1-2; no reliable D call. There are 14 residues in the CDR3. Germline CDR1 is LNHDA and CDR2 is SQIVND (reference sequence). Trimming cost V 1 base and J 5 bases, with 11 bases left between them.